This T cell receptor (beta chain) was recovered during a study of early T cells in non-severe SARS-CoV-2 infection. Notes on the study in general: Matching with VDJdb favored anti-spike CD8 responses (missing private and CD4 specificities).

This clonotype came up a few times. Antigen: not known. The germline V gene has CDR1 SGHDT and CDR2 YYEEEE. The CDR3 is made up of 12 amino acids. J was trimmed by 11 bases and V by 0 bases; bases with no gene match: 4. Attachment of unique molecular identifiers to individual cDNA molecules was performed. One entry per CDR3 protein, called by TCRdb with MiXCR from the 5' RACE reads. The table lists about 76,000 distinct CDR3 sequences, approximately 12% of them singletons. This chain uses TRBV5-6 with TRBJ1-1; 7 bases are a match to TRBD1. The TCR comes from an adult who was a healthcare worker with PCR-confirmed SARS-CoV-2 infection or an uninfected control (not recorded which). The specimen sequenced was whole blood. CDR3 coding DNA: TGTGCCAGCAGCTTGGGGACAGGATGGGCTTTCTTT. Amino acid sequence: CASSLGTGWAFF.